The 7 T cell receptor beta chains presented below share a single source sample, sequenced in a study of early T cells in non-severe SARS-CoV-2 infection. TCRdb called the 5' RACE reads again in MiXCR, with one record for every CDR3 protein. The sample holds under 60,000 distinct CDR3 sequences; 5.5% to 6.5% are singletons and the top ten take approximately 4.1%. What was sequenced was whole blood. All receptors derive from an adult who was a healthcare worker with PCR-confirmed SARS-CoV-2 infection or an uninfected control (not recorded which).

The V and J genes are TRBV7-9 and TRBJ2-3, with 9 bases aligning to TRBD1. Germline values: CDR1 SEHNR, CDR2 FQNEAQ (reference sequence). This CDR3 comprises 15 residues. Trimming cost V 9 bases and J 0 bases; bases outside gene matches: 7. The CDR3 spells CASWDRVLSTDTQYF. The CDR3 DNA follows: TGTGCCAGTTGGGACAGGGTGCTGAGCACAGATACGCAGTATTTT.

This clonotype was counted at least ten times. The chain recombines TRBV27 with TRBJ2-2, with TRBD1 identical over 7 bases. With V trimmed by 2 bases and J by 5 bases, 5 bases remained unmatched. This CDR3 is 15 amino acids long. Germline-derived CDR1 and CDR2 are MNHEY and SMNVEV (reference sequence). In DNA form, the CDR3 reads TGTGCCAGCAGTTTAAACAGGGGTTATACCGGGGAGCTGTTTTTT. Protein sequence: CASSLNRGYTGELFF.

This clonotype has a count of ten or more. The rearrangement uses TRBV19 and TRBJ1-2, with TRBD1 as a possible D gene (5 bases). Germline lookup yields CDR1 LNHDA and CDR2 SQIVND (reference sequence). The length of the CDR3 is 12 residues. The V gene lost 5 bases and the J gene lost 8 bases, with 12 bases spanning the gap. The CDR3 reads CASSSGTVGYTF. As DNA, the CDR3 is TGTGCCAGTAGTTCAGGGACCGTCGGCTACACCTTC.

This clonotype has ten or more counts. V usage is TRBV29-1 and J usage is TRBJ2-1; a weak D match, TRBD1 (5 bases). V was cut by 7 bases and J by 0 bases, with 10 bases left in between. Germline CDR1 reads SQVTM; CDR2 reads ANQGSEA. The CDR3 consists of 13 residues. This CDR3 is CSGEGASYNEQFF. CDR3 nucleotide sequence: TGCAGCGGCGAAGGGGCCTCCTACAATGAGCAGTTCTTC.

This clonotype was detected a few times. Mismatch with germline at one junction end may stem from a read error. The gene calls are TRBV4-3 and TRBJ1-1; no clear D. The germline V gene has CDR1 LGHNA and CDR2 YSLEER. This CDR3 region has 16 residues. The CDR3 nucleotides are TGCGCCAGCAGCCAAGATCCAGCCCGGGGAAACACTGAAGCCTTCTTT. Translation: CASSQDPARGNTEAFF.

This clonotype has a handful of counts. This chain uses TRBV24-1 with TRBJ1-1; 9 bases match TRBD1. V trimming: 4 bases; J trimming: 5 bases; junction bases outside the gene matches: 7. The CDR3 is made up of 15 amino acids. CDR1 and CDR2 from the germline V gene are KGHDR and SFDVKD. DNA for the CDR3: TGTGCCACCAGTGACTATAGACAGGGGGGGACTGAAGCTTTCTTT. It translates to CATSDYRQGGTEAFF.

This clonotype has just a few counts. The V call is TRBV5-1, the J call TRBJ1-6; D is possibly TRBD1 (6 bases). From germline, CDR1 is SGHRS and CDR2 YFSETQ. The CDR3 consists of 16 residues. The V end was cut by 0 bases, the J end by 9 bases, with 16 bases between. As DNA, the CDR3 is TGCGCCAGCAGCTTGGATCCTTCTGGACAGATTTCACCCCTCCACTTT. Translating it yields CASSLDPSGQISPLHF.